The 28 T cell receptor beta chains presented below share a single source sample, sequenced in a study of Ad26.COV2.S vaccination and SARS-CoV-2 variants. The treatment here: some 19 received Ad26.COV2.S at low or high dose, single or two shots; 5 received placebo; per-sample allocation not given. At day 63 after the first vaccine or placebo injection, samples were drawn. The method was immunoSEQ multiplex PCR; TCRdb's version includes in-frame clones alone and lacks a portion of them. The data contain some 390,000 clones, 89% of them seen just once; the ten biggest clones take up about 2%. This specimen was peripheral blood, taken in a trial of Ad26.COV2.S vaccine versus placebo. Every receptor here comes from a person aged 18-60 years who received the Ad26.COV2.S COVID-19 vaccine or a placebo.

The J gene is TRBJ2-2, the V gene TRBV21-1; TRBD1 reflects the table's D call only, with no check against the DNA. TRBV21-1 is annotated as a pseudogene. The CDR3 loop spans 15 amino acids. CDR3 in amino acids: CASSGDRVDTGELFF. CDR3 nucleotides: TGTGCCAGCAGCGGGGACAGGGTGGACACCGGGGAGCTGTTTTTT.

This clone appeared a single time. This chain uses TRBV4-1 with TRBJ2-5, with TRBD1 matching over 7 bases. V gave up 4 bases and J gave up 3 bases; unmatched junction bases: 5. The CDR3 spans 14 residues. Germline V gene sequence: CDR1 MGHRA, CDR2 YSYEKL. CDR3 sequence reads: CASSLEQGEETQYF. The DNA for the CDR3 is TGCGCCAGCAGCCTCGAGCAGGGGGAAGAGACCCAGTACTTC.

This chain uses TRBV28 with TRBJ2-5; no reliable D call. Germline V CDR1 and CDR2: MDHEN, SYDVKM. The CDR3 extends over 15 amino acids. Between the trimmed V and J ends, which lost 5 bases and 4 bases, there was a span of 17 bases. The CDR3 nucleotides are TGTGCCAGCAGTCTGGGTGAAGGCCGGAGAGAGACCCAGTACTTC. Translation gives CASSLGEGRRETQYF.

The chain combines TRBV11-1 with TRBJ2-4; unclear D gene. The CDR3 runs 15 residues. Per germline, CDR1 SGHAT and CDR2 FQDESV (reference sequence). V was clipped by 3 bases and J by 0 bases, with 9 bases between them. The CDR3 bases are TGTGCCAGCAGCTTTGACGGTGTAGCCAAAAACATTCAGTACTTC. It encodes CASSFDGVAKNIQYF.

The chain couples TRBV4-2 to TRBJ2-7; perhaps D is TRBD1 or TRBD2 (7 bases each). CDR1 LGHNA and CDR2 YNFKEQ come from the germline V gene. Trimming left V 4 bases short and J 4 bases short, with 23 bases between. This CDR3 spans 17 amino acids. Here the CDR3 reads CASSPPTETGRDYEQYF. The CDR3 nucleotides read TGTGCCAGCAGCCCCCCAACTGAGACAGGGAGGGATTACGAGCAGTACTTC.

The chain recombines TRBV5-6 with TRBJ2-1, with D possibly matching TRBD1 (6 bases). The CDR3 contains 12 residues. V was pared by 4 bases and J by 12 bases, with 14 bases between. The germline V gene has CDR1 SGHDT and CDR2 YYEEEE. This CDR3 reads CASSKVEGGQFF. The CDR3 DNA reads as TGTGCCAGCAGCAAAGTAGAAGGGGGGCAGTTCTTC.

The genes are TRBV10-3 and TRBJ2-3, with 9 bases matching TRBD2. Germline V gene data show CDR1 as ENHRY and CDR2 as SYGVKD. This CDR3 comprises 19 residues. The junction had 18 bases not matched to a gene; V was cut back by 7 bases and J by 1 base. The CDR3 is CAIKPQTSGEGYRTDTQYF. Here the CDR3 DNA reads TGTGCCATCAAGCCCCAGACTAGCGGTGAGGGGTACCGCACAGATACGCAGTATTTT.

This chain joins TRBV4-2 and TRBJ2-3; D is undetermined. The V and J ends lost 4 bases and 2 bases respectively, with 16 bases between them. The CDR3 contains 16 residues. Germline loops: CDR1 LGHNA, CDR2 YNFKEQ. CDR3 sequence reads: CASSPVGSRATDTQYF. CDR3 DNA: TGTGCCAGCAGCCCAGTGGGATCACGAGCCACAGATACGCAGTATTTT.

The CDR3 is CASSFAGGHNEQFF. Written as DNA, the CDR3 is TGTGCCAGCAGTTTCGCGGGAGGACACAATGAGCAGTTCTTC. The V call is TRBV27, the J call TRBJ2-1; 8 nucleotides match TRBD2. This CDR3 region has 14 residues. CDR1 and CDR2 (germline): MNHEY, SMNVEV (reference sequence). The junction had 3 bases not matched to a gene; V was cut back by 3 bases and J by 5 bases.

This chain connects TRBV5-6 to TRBJ1-4; D perhaps matches TRBD1 (5 bases). CDR1 and CDR2 from the germline V gene are SGHDT and YYEEEE. The CDR3 contains 16 residues. V lost 4 bases and J 3 bases, leaving 16 bases between the germline ends. The CDR3 DNA is TGTGCCAGCAGCAAGACAGCCTTGGTGCCTAATGAAAAACTGTTTTTT. Translation: CASSKTALVPNEKLFF.

This chain connects TRBV5-1 to TRBJ1-6; 7 nucleotides match TRBD1. CDR3 length: 16 residues. Germline V lookup: CDR1 SGHRS, CDR2 YFSETQ. The ends lost 4 bases at V and 8 bases at J; junction bases unmatched: 12. For the CDR3, the DNA is TGCGCCAGCAGCCCCGGCGGAGGGGGCTGGGATTCACCCCTCCACTTT. This gives the protein CASSPGGGGWDSPLHF.

With regard to this clone: The same CDR3 is also encoded by other DNA sequences in this sample. The chain has TRBV9 and TRBJ2-3; 11 bases agree with TRBD2. This CDR3 comprises 17 residues. Germline V gene data show CDR1 as SGDLS and CDR2 as YYNGEE. J lost 3 bases, V lost 0 bases, and 6 bases had no gene match. CDR3 sequence reads: CASSVDPSGRLTDTQYF. CDR3 nucleotides: TGTGCCAGCAGCGTAGATCCTAGCGGGAGGTTAACAGATACGCAGTATTTT.

The rearrangement links TRBV4-3 to TRBJ1-4; D ambiguous. Trimming removed 0 bases at V and 10 bases at J, with 9 bases between. The CDR3 runs 13 residues. Germline CDR1 and CDR2: LGHNA and YSLEER. This chain's CDR3 is CASSQDIGGKLFF. The CDR3 nucleotides are TGCGCCAGCAGCCAAGATATCGGAGGAAAACTGTTTTTT.

This rearrangement joins TRBV18 to TRBJ2-1; 11 bases map to TRBD2. The CDR3 is made up of 16 amino acids. The germline gives CDR1 KGHSH, CDR2 LQKENI. V was clipped by 4 bases and J by 0 bases; unmatched bases: 2. CDR3 coding DNA: TGTGCCAGCTCACGTGGACTAGCGGGCTCCTACAATGAGCAGTTCTTC. As protein: CASSRGLAGSYNEQFF.

This clone appeared a few times. The V and J genes are TRBV2 and TRBJ2-1; D perhaps matches TRBD2 (6 bases). CDR3 length equals 14 residues. Germline V gene sequence: CDR1 SNHLY, CDR2 FYNNEI. Between the trimmed V and J ends, which lost 6 bases and 6 bases, there was a span of 15 bases. CDR3 in DNA: TGTGCCAGCAGGGGGGGAGTCGGGCGCAATGAGCAGTTCTTC. Residues: CASRGGVGRNEQFF.

The chain uses TRBV2 and TRBJ2-1; TRBD2 aligns across 8 bases. This CDR3 is built from 13 residues. Per germline, CDR1 SNHLY and CDR2 FYNNEI. V was pared by 7 bases and J by 3 bases, with 2 bases of the junction left unmatched. The CDR3 bases are TGTGCCAGCAATCTAGCGGGCTACAATGAGCAGTTCTTC. It specifies CASNLAGYNEQFF.

The chain links TRBV28 to TRBJ2-1; 7 bases are shared with TRBD1. Germline CDR1 reads MDHEN; CDR2 reads SYDVKM. With V trimmed by 4 bases and J by 8 bases, 11 bases remained unmatched. The CDR3 runs to 15 residues. The CDR3 nucleotides read TGTGCCAGCAGTTCCGGACAGGTCATTTTGGATGAGCAGTTCTTC. Amino acid sequence: CASSSGQVILDEQFF.

The chain has TRBV25-1 and TRBJ1-4; a possible D gene is TRBD1 (6 bases). V lost 3 bases and J 1 base, leaving 12 bases between the germline ends. This CDR3 contains 16 residues. Germline V CDR1 and CDR2: MGHDK, SYGVNS. The CDR3 DNA is TGTGCCAGCAGTGACGACAAGGGGGGAACTAATGAAAAACTGTTTTTT. Encoded protein: CASSDDKGGTNEKLFF.

The CDR3 bases are TGTGCCAGCAGCCCTTCCGGGGCTCAGACGGATGCTTTCTTT. It encodes CASSPSGAQTDAFF. The gene calls are TRBV7-3 and TRBJ1-1, with D perhaps TRBD1 (5 bases). Deletions cut 5 bases from V and 11 bases from J, with 21 bases between. Germline CDR1 and CDR2: SGHTA and FQGTGA. This CDR3 comprises 14 residues.

This chain uses TRBV23-1 with TRBJ2-7, with a weak D call TRBD1 (5 bases). TRBV23-1 is noted as an ORF with a role that remains uncertain. Trimming pared 0 bases from V and 3 bases from J, leaving 12 bases between. CDR3 length equals 15 residues. The CDR3 bases are TGCGCCAGCAGTCAATCGGGGCCGAACTTCTACGAGCAGTACTTC. Protein product: CASSQSGPNFYEQYF.

V usage is TRBV4-3 and J usage is TRBJ2-6, with D possibly called TRBD1 or TRBD2 (6 bases each). The CDR3 spans 16 residues. Germline CDR1 reads LGHNA; CDR2 reads YSLEER. Trimming shortened V by 2 bases and J by 2 bases, and 10 bases separated the two germline ends. CDR3 protein: CASSQFGGAGANVLTF. The CDR3 coding sequence is TGCGCCAGCAGCCAATTCGGGGGCGCTGGGGCCAACGTCCTGACTTTC.

This clone was found once. The genes are TRBV2 and TRBJ1-2, with 7 bases fitting TRBD1. CDR1 and CDR2 (germline): SNHLY, FYNNEI. The CDR3 is 14 amino acids. Losses at the gene ends were 1 base for V and 4 bases for J; bases not matched to a gene: 3. The CDR3 DNA reads TGTGCCAGCAGTGAAGGACAGGGTGGCTATGGCTACACCTTC. Its protein is CASSEGQGGYGYTF.

V is TRBV19 and J is TRBJ1-1; D is ambiguous. This CDR3 is built from 13 residues. V lost 3 bases to trimming and J lost 1 base, with 6 bases between them. Germline lookup yields CDR1 LNHDA and CDR2 SQIVND (reference sequence). The CDR3: CASSILRNTEAFF. In nucleotides, the CDR3 is TGTGCCAGTAGTATTCTCCGGAACACTGAAGCTTTCTTT.

The rearrangement uses TRBV28 and TRBJ2-6; D not certain. The CDR3 runs to 14 residues. The ends were cut back, 6 bases at V and 2 bases at J, with 8 bases in the middle. Germline CDR1 is MDHEN and CDR2 is SYDVKM. The CDR3 here is CASRAEPGANVLTF. CDR3 coding DNA: TGTGCCAGCAGGGCCGAGCCTGGGGCCAACGTCCTGACTTTC. The complete variable domain, with remaining parts taken from reference TRBV28 and TRBJ2-6, reads DVKVTQSSRYLVKRTGEKVFLECVQDMDHENMFWYRQDPGLGLRLIYFSYDVKMKEKGDIPEGYSVSREKKERFSLILESASTNQTSMYLCASRAEPGANVLTFGAGSRLTVL.

The chain has TRBV14 and TRBJ2-2; D might be TRBD1 (6 bases). Germline V lookup: CDR1 SGHDN, CDR2 FVKESK. V lost 1 base and J lost 6, with 12 bases in between. This CDR3 comprises 15 residues. The DNA for the CDR3 is TGTGCCAGCAGCCAAGTGGGGGCGTCGGCCGGGGAGCTGTTTTTT. It specifies CASSQVGASAGELFF.

This clone was seen once. The J gene is TRBJ1-4, the V gene TRBV2, with TRBD1 matching 11 bases. Trimming removed 7 bases from V and 8 bases from J; junction bases left unmatched: 6. The V gene's germline CDR1 is SNHLY and CDR2 FYNNEI. CDR3 length: 14 residues. The CDR3 loop is CASKGQGVGEKLFF. The CDR3 DNA follows: TGTGCCAGCAAGGGACAGGGGGTTGGAGAAAAACTGTTTTTT.

The V gene is TRBV10-3, the J gene TRBJ2-7; tentatively, D is TRBD2 (6 bases). Germline V gene sequence: CDR1 ENHRY, CDR2 SYGVKD. The CDR3 is 13 amino acids. V was clipped by 2 bases and J by 4 bases, with 9 bases between them. The CDR3 loop reads CAISEVGGYEQYF. CDR3 in DNA: TGTGCCATCAGTGAGGTGGGGGGTTACGAGCAGTACTTC.

The chain recombines TRBV4-1 with TRBJ1-6, with a possible D match to TRBD1 (5 bases). The CDR3 is 16 amino acids. The V gene's germline CDR1 is MGHRA and CDR2 YSYEKL. V was pared by 1 base and J by 9 bases, with 16 bases between. In DNA form, the CDR3 reads TGCGCCAGCAGCCAAGGGACGGGCCTGGGGGGTTCACCCCTCCACTTT. Its translation is CASSQGTGLGGSPLHF.